This section outlines one TCR beta chain sequence together with its context. Its recognized antigen is unknown. No quality values exist for individual bases; no much larger clone is one base distant. The germline V gene (reference sequence) supplies CDR1 SEHNR and CDR2 FQNEAQ. V and J are truncated by 6 bases and 2 bases respectively, leaving an intervening sequence of 19 bases. Taken from cysteine to phenylalanine, the CDR3 has 16 residues. The kept DNA is CDR3 alone, 48 bases in frame from the first base. The protocol used for the library was PCR. DNA from cultured CD4+ T cells underwent TCR sequencing with the Oncomine TCR Beta short-read assay at the Johns Hopkins FTIC core. The QIAamp micro DNA kit was used to extract genomic DNA from the cultured CD4+ T cells. The Oncomine TCR Beta libraries from cultured CD4+ T cells were pooled using unique dual indexes and then sequenced on an Illumina iSeq 100. Per the source publication's procedure: Non-productive sequences were removed, and CDR3s not starting with C, not ending with F or W, or shorter than 7 amino acids were discarded. The MANAFEST web application identified antigen-specific clonotypes by comparing peptide-stimulated wells against reference wells and other culture wells. Positive clones required FDR below 0.05, an odds ratio above 5, and productive frequency above 0.1% in at least two of three replicate wells. Clonotypes that were significantly expanded in both SARS-CoV-2 spike wells and at least one common cold coronavirus spike condition were defined as cross-reactive. Using R version 3.6.1, CDR3 homology was evaluated through Levenshtein distances (stringdist) along with unrooted phylogenetic trees (ape). TCRdb trimmed the raw reads at Q25, called clones with MiXCR and kept productive beta chains. Rows are unified per CDR3 protein, each entry keeping the most common DNA and genes. V and J calls and clone size were set by TCRdb, not the authors. The sample records more than 9,000 distinct CDR3 sequences, around two fifths of which are singletons. The ten largest clonotypes hold 23% of the sample.

The data are from a study of vaccination and CD4 T cells after COVID-19 (dated by TCRdb to 2022 to 2024). About the full investigation: Convalescent patients had a positive SARS-CoV-2 result on nasal swab PCR, and of these patients, some ten had mild disease and one had severe disease. Each participant got two doses of either the Pfizer-BioNTech BNT162b2 vaccine (n=8) or the Moderna mRNA-1273 vaccine (n=2). Post-vaccine blood samples were taken a median of about 72 days after the second vaccine dose, with a range of 14 to 241 days. In roughly 11 COVID-19 convalescent patients and several infection-naive healthy vaccine recipients, the spike-specific CD4+ TCR repertoire before mRNA vaccination was compared with the repertoire after mRNA vaccination. Culture stimuli were overlapping spike peptide pools from SARS-CoV-2 and from the common cold coronaviruses HCoV-NL63, HCoV-OC43 and HCoV-229E. Post-COVID blood samples from convalescent patients were collected a median of around 100 days after diagnosis, with a range of roughly 30 to 161 days. In control cultures, a CEFX viral epitope pool was used as positive control, an HIV-1 Nef peptide pool was used as negative control, or no peptide was added. The convalescent cohort comprised six males and four females, including two Hispanic individuals, seven Caucasians, two Asians and one multiracial person. General study outcomes and caveats: Of the vaccine-specific clones in convalescent patients, 304 of 307, or nearly all, reacted only to SARS-CoV-2 spike and did not cross-react with common cold coronaviruses. Relatively few convalescent patients were included in the study, and early timepoints after natural infection were not analyzed. Although the median number of SARS-CoV-2-reactive clonotypes went up from 21 after infection to around 40 after vaccination, the increase was not significant. Among the post-vaccine SARS-CoV-2-reactive clones in convalescent patients, a median approximately 90% showed up only after vaccination, which suggests vaccine-specific priming.

The treatment or condition label, as the study defines it: approximately nine-day PBMC culture with coronavirus spike peptide pools or control peptides (ViraFEST assay). The study used the ViraFEST assay, which expanded antigen-specific T cells with peptide pools and then identified expanded clonotypes by TCR sequencing. The convalescent patients' positive SARS-CoV-2 PCR tests were from March to December 2020, which was before the Alpha, Beta and Delta variants emerged in the United States. PBMCs were cultured at about 2 million per well in IMDM supplemented with roughly 5% human AB serum and about 10 IU/ml IL-2, with approximately 11 ug/ml peptide pools added. On days 3 and 7, half of the culture medium was replaced with fresh IL-2-containing medium. Once the cells had been in culture for about 10 days, the EasySep CD4+ T cell isolation kit was used to isolate CD4+ T cells by negative selection. Ficoll-Paque Plus gradient centrifugation was used to isolate PBMCs from whole blood, and the isolated PBMCs were then either used fresh or cryopreserved at -140C. Culture conditions were generally each tested in triplicate wells.

Sequenced input: cultured CD4+ T cells from blood. The origin of this receptor is a human donor with COVID-19. This sequence uses TRBV7-9 and TRBJ2-5; the D gene is perhaps TRBD2, from 5 matching bases. The nucleotide sequence is TGTGCCAGCAGAACCGATACGGGGTTACGGCAAGAGACCCAGTACTTC. The translation is CASRTDTGLRQETQYF.